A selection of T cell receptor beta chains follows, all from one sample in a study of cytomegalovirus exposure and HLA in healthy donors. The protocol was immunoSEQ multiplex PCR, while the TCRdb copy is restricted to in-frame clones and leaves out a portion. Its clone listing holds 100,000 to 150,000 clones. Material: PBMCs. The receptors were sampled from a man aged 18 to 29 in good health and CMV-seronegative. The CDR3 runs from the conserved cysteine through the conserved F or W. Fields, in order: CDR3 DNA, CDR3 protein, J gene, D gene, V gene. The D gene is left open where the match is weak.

TGTGCCAGCAGTGACTCGGCAGGGCTGACAGATACGCAGTATTTT | CASSDSAGLTDTQYF | TRBJ2-3 | - | TRBV6-4
TGTGCCAGCAGCTCTAACAGGGGGTCTGGGGCCAACGTCCTGACTTTC | CASSSNRGSGANVLTF | TRBJ2-6 | TRBD1 | TRBV5-4
TGCGCCAGCAGCCTAAACGACAATCGGTACGGTCAGCCCCAGCATTTT | CASSLNDNRYGQPQHF | TRBJ1-5 | - | TRBV4-1
TGTGCCAGCAGCTTAGATGTTCTGGCGGGACAGACCTACGAGCAGTACTTC | CASSLDVLAGQTYEQYF | TRBJ2-7 | - | TRBV11-2
TGTGCCAGCAGGGTGGGAGGTTCGATGGGCTACACCTTC | CASRVGGSMGYTF | TRBJ1-2 | - | TRBV28
TGTGCCAGCCGCACAAGCCAGAAAGAACTAGTCGGGGGAAATTACAATGAGCAGTTCTTC | CASRTSQKELVGGNYNEQFF | TRBJ2-1 | - | TRBV19
TGTGCCAGCAGCACTCCCGCGGAGACCCAGTACTTC | CASSTPAETQYF | TRBJ2-5 | - | TRBV5-4
TGTGCCAGCAAAAAGGTCTCGGACAGGGGGCCCTTTAAGAGCACTGAAGCTTTCTTT | CASKKVSDRGPFKSTEAFF | TRBJ1-1 | TRBD1 | TRBV27
TGTGCCAGCTCACCCCCACTAGCGGGAGGGCCAAGCGAGCAGTACTTC | CASSPPLAGGPSEQYF | TRBJ2-7 | TRBD2 | TRBV18
TGTGCCAGCAGTTTATCTCCCGACAGGGTCTTTGGAAACACCATATATTTT | CASSLSPDRVFGNTIYF | TRBJ1-3 | TRBD1 | TRBV28
TGTGCCAGCAGTTTACGGGAGGACGAGCAGTACTTC | CASSLREDEQYF | TRBJ2-7 | TRBD2 | TRBV27
TGTGCCAGCAGCATGACTAGCGGGGGGACAGATACGCAGTATTTT | CASSMTSGGTDTQYF | TRBJ2-3 | TRBD2 | TRBV6-5
TGCGCCAGCAGCCTGGGGACAGGGCCTAATCAGCCCCAGCATTTT | CASSLGTGPNQPQHF | TRBJ1-5 | TRBD1 | TRBV5-1
TGTGCAAGTCGCATGCAAGACCCACGCATGCCGGGTGAGCAGTTCTTC | CASRMQDPRMPGEQFF | TRBJ2-1 | - | TRBV12-2
TGTGCCAGCAGGGAGTCGGGGTGCCTAAAGGAGGGCTACACCTTC | CASRESGCLKEGYTF | TRBJ1-2 | - | TRBV6-4
TGTGCCAGTATTTTTCCAGGTGTGGTCCCCCGCTACACCTTC | CASIFPGVVPRYTF | TRBJ1-2 | - | TRBV19
TGTGCCAGCACCGAAACGGGACTAGGGGAAAAACTGTTTTTT | CASTETGLGEKLFF | TRBJ1-4 | - | TRBV2
TGTGCCAGCAGCCCTACAGGGGGCGCAGGAAACACCATATATTTT | CASSPTGGAGNTIYF | TRBJ1-3 | TRBD1 | TRBV5-6
TGTGCCAGCTCTGACAGGGGGCTTGGAAACACCATATATTTT | CASSDRGLGNTIYF | TRBJ1-3 | TRBD1 | TRBV18
TGTGCCAGCAGCTTAAGTCCGGGGGCAGGGGGCCTCGCTCTGGCTGAAGCTTTCTTT | CASSLSPGAGGLALAEAFF | TRBJ1-1 | TRBD1 | TRBV7-8
TGTGCCAGCAGCTTATGGGGAGGGGTATTGAACACTGAAGCTTTCTTT | CASSLWGGVLNTEAFF | TRBJ1-1 | - | TRBV7-2
TGTGCCAGCAGCTCGTCCGGGACAGTCAATGAAAAACTGTTTTTT | CASSSSGTVNEKLFF | TRBJ1-4 | TRBD1 | TRBV7-2
TGTGCCAGCAGCCAAGCAACTAGCGGGAGTCACGAGCAGTACTTC | CASSQATSGSHEQYF | TRBJ2-7 | TRBD2 | TRBV4-2
TGTGCCAGCACCCCAGGGGGCTCTGGAAACACCATATATTTT | CASTPGGSGNTIYF | TRBJ1-3 | TRBD1 | TRBV6-5
TGCAGCGCCCAGGGGGCTGGACACAACGAGCAGTTCTTC | CSAQGAGHNEQFF | TRBJ2-1 | TRBD1 | TRBV29-1
TGTGCCAGCAGGGGGACAGGGTTTAACACTGAAGCTTTCTTT | CASRGTGFNTEAFF | TRBJ1-1 | TRBD1 | TRBV11-2
TGTGCCAGCAGTTCTACGTGGACAGGGAACTACGAGCAGTACTTC | CASSSTWTGNYEQYF | TRBJ2-7 | TRBD1 | TRBV6-5
TGTGCCAGCAGGGGGGACAGCACCTTCAATCAGCCCCAGCATTTT | CASRGDSTFNQPQHF | TRBJ1-5 | TRBD1 | TRBV6-1
TGCGCCAGCAGCCGGGAAACGAGGGCCTACGAGCAGTACTTC | CASSRETRAYEQYF | TRBJ2-7 | - | TRBV4-1
TGTGCCAGCAGCTTTCCGGACAGACAGAACACTGAAGCTTTCTTT | CASSFPDRQNTEAFF | TRBJ1-1 | - | TRBV5-4
TGTGCCAGTAGCACCGGGACAGGGGGCGGTGAGACCCAGTACTTC | CASSTGTGGGETQYF | TRBJ2-5 | TRBD1 | TRBV19
TGTGCCAGCACCTATTACCGGACAGGGAACTATGGCTACACCTTC | CASTYYRTGNYGYTF | TRBJ1-2 | TRBD1 | TRBV28
TGTGCCAGCAGTTTCCCAGGGGCCTCCTACGAGCAGTACTTC | CASSFPGASYEQYF | TRBJ2-7 | - | TRBV28
TGTGCCAGCAGCTTAGTAGCCGCTCCGGCGCGTATGAACACTGAAGCTTTCTTT | CASSLVAAPARMNTEAFF | TRBJ1-1 | - | TRBV7-9
TGTGCCAGCAGCTTAGTTCTGGGGACAGGGGACGTCGTGAACTATGGCTACACCTTC | CASSLVLGTGDVVNYGYTF | TRBJ1-2 | TRBD1 | TRBV7-9
TGTGCCAGCTCACCACGAGGGACAGGGGATTCACCCCTCCACTTT | CASSPRGTGDSPLHF | TRBJ1-6 | TRBD1 | TRBV18
TGCGCCAGCAGCTTGGCCGGTAGTTACAGGGGGATCACAGATACGCAGTATTTT | CASSLAGSYRGITDTQYF | TRBJ2-3 | TRBD1 | TRBV5-1
TGTGCCAGCAGTGAAGGGAGGAGAGAGTCCGCCCGCTATGGCTACACCTTC | CASSEGRRESARYGYTF | TRBJ1-2 | - | TRBV6-1
TGCGCCAGCAGCACGGGAAACTATGGCTACACCTTC | CASSTGNYGYTF | TRBJ1-2 | - | TRBV5-1
TGCAGCGTTGTGTGGGCTAGCGGGGACACCTACAATGAGCAGTTCTTC | CSVVWASGDTYNEQFF | TRBJ2-1 | TRBD2 | TRBV29-1
TGTGCCAGTAGTAGGGGCAGGGGGCAGACCTATGGCTACACCTTC | CASSRGRGQTYGYTF | TRBJ1-2 | TRBD1 | TRBV19
TGTGCCAGCAGCTTATCAGGGGGCGCCTACGAGCAGTACTTC | CASSLSGGAYEQYF | TRBJ2-7 | TRBD1 | TRBV7-8
TGTGCCAGCAGCGAACAGGTGTTCCCTGGAAACACCATATATTTT | CASSEQVFPGNTIYF | TRBJ1-3 | - | TRBV6-1
TGTGCCAGCAGCGTAGCAAGGGGGGGCACTGAAGCTTTCTTT | CASSVARGGTEAFF | TRBJ1-1 | - | TRBV9
TGTGCCAGCAGTCAACAGGGGGGCCATACGCAGTATTTT | CASSQQGGHTQYF | TRBJ2-3 | TRBD1 | TRBV11-3
TGTGCCTGGAGTGTCCTAGCGGCGAACAAAAACATTCAGTACTTC | CAWSVLAANKNIQYF | TRBJ2-4 | TRBD2 | TRBV30
TGTGCCAGCAGCAAAGTTTTTCGCCGTGCGGCGGGGGCCTACGAGCAGTACTTC | CASSKVFRRAAGAYEQYF | TRBJ2-7 | - | TRBV21-1
TGCGCCAGCAGCCCTGGGGGCGTGCTAGCTACCGGGGAGCTGTTTTTT | CASSPGGVLATGELFF | TRBJ2-2 | - | TRBV5-1
TGCAGCGCCAAGGGACAGACTAACTATGGCTACACCTTC | CSAKGQTNYGYTF | TRBJ1-2 | TRBD1 | TRBV29-1
TGTGCCAGCAGCGTAGAACAAAACACTGAAGCTTTCTTT | CASSVEQNTEAFF | TRBJ1-1 | - | TRBV9
TGTGCCAGCAGCTTAGAGGACAGGGATAATTCACCCCTCCACTTT | CASSLEDRDNSPLHF | TRBJ1-6 | TRBD1 | TRBV7-9
TGCGCCAGCAGCCAGATCGGTTACACCGGGGAGCTGTTTTTT | CASSQIGYTGELFF | TRBJ2-2 | - | TRBV4-1
TGTGCCAGCTCACGTACCGGGACAGGGGTCCGCGGCTACAATGAGCAGTTCTTC | CASSRTGTGVRGYNEQFF | TRBJ2-1 | TRBD1 | TRBV18
TGTGCCACCCACCGGGGTTTGACAGGGGTAACCACTGAAGCTTTCTTT | CATHRGLTGVTTEAFF | TRBJ1-1 | TRBD1 | TRBV19